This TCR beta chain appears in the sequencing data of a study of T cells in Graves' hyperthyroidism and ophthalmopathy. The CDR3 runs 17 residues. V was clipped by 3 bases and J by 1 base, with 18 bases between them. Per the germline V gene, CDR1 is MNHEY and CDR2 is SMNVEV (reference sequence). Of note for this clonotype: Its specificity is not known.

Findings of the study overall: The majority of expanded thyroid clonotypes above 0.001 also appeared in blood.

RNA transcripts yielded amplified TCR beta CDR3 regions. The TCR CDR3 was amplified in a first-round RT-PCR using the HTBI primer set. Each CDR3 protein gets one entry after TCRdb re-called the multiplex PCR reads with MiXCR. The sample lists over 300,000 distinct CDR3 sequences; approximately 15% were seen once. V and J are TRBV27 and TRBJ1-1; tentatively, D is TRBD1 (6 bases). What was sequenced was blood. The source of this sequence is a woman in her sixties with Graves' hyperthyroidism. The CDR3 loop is CASSFSRGAGRNTEAFF. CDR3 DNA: TGTGCCAGCAGTTTCTCCCGGGGGGCAGGGCGGAACACTGAAGCTTTCTTT.